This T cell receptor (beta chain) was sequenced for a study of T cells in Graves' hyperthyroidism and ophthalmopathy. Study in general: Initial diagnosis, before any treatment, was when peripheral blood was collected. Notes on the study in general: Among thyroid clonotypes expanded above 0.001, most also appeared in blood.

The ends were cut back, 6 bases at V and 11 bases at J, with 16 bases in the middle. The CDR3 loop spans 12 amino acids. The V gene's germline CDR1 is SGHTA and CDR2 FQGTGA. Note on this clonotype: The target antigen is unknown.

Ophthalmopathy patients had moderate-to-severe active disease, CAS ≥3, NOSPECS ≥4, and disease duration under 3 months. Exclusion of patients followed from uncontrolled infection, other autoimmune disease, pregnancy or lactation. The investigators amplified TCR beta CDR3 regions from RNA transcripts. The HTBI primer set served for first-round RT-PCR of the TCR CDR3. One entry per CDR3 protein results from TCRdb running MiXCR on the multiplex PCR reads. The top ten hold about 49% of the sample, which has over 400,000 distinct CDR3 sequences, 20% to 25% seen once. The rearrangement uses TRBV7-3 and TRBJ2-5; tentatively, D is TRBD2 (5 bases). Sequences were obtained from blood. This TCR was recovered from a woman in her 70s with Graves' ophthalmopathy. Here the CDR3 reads CASSLTGLPQYF. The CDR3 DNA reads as TGTGCCAGCAGTCTAACCGGACTTCCTCAGTACTTC.